Here is one T cell receptor beta chain with its context. This sample was taken from a study of T cell changes during pregnancy in multiple sclerosis. Germline V gives CDR1 MNHNY, CDR2 SVGAGI (reference sequence). With 2 bases clipped from V and 3 bases from J, the junction kept 9 bases outside the gene matches. The length of the CDR3 is 16 residues. Profiling relied on immunoSEQ multiplex PCR, and the TCRdb table lists in-frame clones only, not all of them. The data show about 64,000 clones, with approximately 91% seen just once and 1.3% held by the top ten. This material consisted of peripheral blood, taken in the second trimester of pregnancy. The chain carries TRBV6-6 and TRBJ2-7; 8 bases line up with TRBD1. This receptor was taken from a female donor with multiple sclerosis, enrolled in a pregnancy study. CDR3 DNA sequence: TGTGCCAGCAGTTACCGGACCGGGACAGGTATCTACGAGCAGTACTTC. Translation: CASSYRTGTGIYEQYF.